Sequencing of this T cell receptor beta chain was carried out in a study of cytomegalovirus exposure and HLA in healthy donors. Unmatched junction bases numbered 2, after V lost 3 bases and J lost 5 bases. The CDR3 has 15 residues. Germline loops: CDR1 KGHSH, CDR2 LQKENI. The study, taken as a whole, reports: Under in vitro conditions, a few CMV-associated chains were confirmed as specific for CMV antigens. Published work reported that the classifier diagnosed cytomegalovirus status with high specificity and sensitivity.

The donors were members of the 120-subject validation cohort (separate from the approximately 670-subject first cohort). This clone was detected only once. No antigen is known for it. Repertoires were generated with immunoSEQ multiplex PCR, while TCRdb's copy carries only in-frame clones and drops some. This table holds roughly 150,000 clones, roughly 91% found once. This clonotype was sampled from a woman in her late teens or twenties in good health and CMV-seropositive. V gene TRBV18 combines with J gene TRBJ2-5; 14 bases align to TRBD2. The sequenced sample consisted of PBMCs. CDR3 DNA: TGTGCCAGCTCACCGGGACTAGCGGGAGTTGAGACCCAGTACTTC. This codes for CASSPGLAGVETQYF.